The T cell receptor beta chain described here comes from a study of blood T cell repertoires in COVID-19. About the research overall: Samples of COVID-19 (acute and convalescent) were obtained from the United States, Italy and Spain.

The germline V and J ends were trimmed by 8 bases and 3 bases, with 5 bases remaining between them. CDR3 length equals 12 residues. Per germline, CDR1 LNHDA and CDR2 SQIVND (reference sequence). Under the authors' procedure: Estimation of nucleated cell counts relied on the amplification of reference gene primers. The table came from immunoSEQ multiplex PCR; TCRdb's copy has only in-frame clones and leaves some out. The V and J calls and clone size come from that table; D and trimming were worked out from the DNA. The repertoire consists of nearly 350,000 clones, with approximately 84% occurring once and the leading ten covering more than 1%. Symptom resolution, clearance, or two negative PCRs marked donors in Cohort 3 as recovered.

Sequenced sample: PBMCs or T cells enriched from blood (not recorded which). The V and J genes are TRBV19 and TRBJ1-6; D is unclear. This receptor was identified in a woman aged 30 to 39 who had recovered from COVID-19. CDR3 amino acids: CASGFYNSPLHF. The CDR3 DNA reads TGTGCCAGTGGCTTCTATAATTCACCCCTCCACTTT.